This section outlines one T cell receptor beta chain sequence together with its context. Its antigen is unknown. This specimen belongs to a study of T cells in localized non-small cell lung cancer. Findings and caveats of the study: Maximal T cell clonality occurred in uninvolved adjacent lung, with tumor ranking below it. Blood T cell density predicted longer survival; adjacent-lung clonality, shorter.

Looked up from germline, CDR1 is SGHVS and CDR2 is FNYEAQ. This CDR3 contains 13 residues. Trimming shortened V by 1 base and J by 10 bases, and 13 bases separated the two germline ends. Assay: immunoSEQ multiplex PCR; the TCRdb copy retains only in-frame clones and omits some. Seen here are 55,000 to 80,000 clones, 84% observed once, and the top ten hold about 13%. This sequence was found in a female donor over 55 with stage I lung adenocarcinoma. The chain employs TRBV7-6 and TRBJ1-1, with D possibly TRBD1 on 6 matching bases. The input for sequencing was peripheral blood, taken before any cancer treatment. This CDR3 reads CASSLGQGYPAFF. The CDR3 nucleotides read TGTGCCAGCAGCTTAGGGCAGGGGTACCCAGCTTTCTTT.